One and the same sample provided the 21 T cell receptor beta chains below, sequenced in a study of blood T cell repertoires in COVID-19. The table came from immunoSEQ multiplex PCR; TCRdb's copy has only in-frame clones and leaves some out. Of roughly 200,000 clones detected, 80% to 90% appear once; the ten largest clones hold roughly 1.5%. Sequenced sample: peripheral blood. The receptors were gathered from a young man with active or convalescent COVID-19.

This chain joins TRBV6-5 and TRBJ2-7, with a weak D call TRBD2 (7 bases). Germline V CDR1 and CDR2: MNHEY, SVGAGI. This CDR3 has 15 residues. Trimming stripped 6 bases from V and 7 bases from J, with 22 bases between. DNA of the CDR3: TGTGCCAGCAGAGAGGGGAGGGGGAAGGATAGGGAGCAGTACTTC. Amino acids: CASREGRGKDREQYF.

This chain links TRBV2 with TRBJ2-1; 7 bases line up with TRBD1. The CDR3 extends over 13 amino acids. The germline CDR1 and CDR2 sequences are SNHLY and FYNNEI. The J segment lost 6 bases and the V segment lost 4 bases, leaving 3 bases of the junction unmatched. The CDR3 protein is CASSGDRANEQFF. DNA of the CDR3: TGTGCCAGCAGTGGAGACAGGGCCAATGAGCAGTTCTTC.

The J gene is TRBJ2-3, the V gene TRBV9, with 7 bases aligning to TRBD2. CDR1 and CDR2 (germline): SGDLS, YYNGEE. V shed 0 bases, J shed 1 base, and the junction held 5 bases outside the gene matches. This CDR3 is built from 16 residues. CDR3 sequence: CASSVGLAYRTDTQYF. The CDR3 DNA reads TGTGCCAGCAGCGTAGGACTAGCTTATCGCACAGATACGCAGTATTTT.

This clone has just one count. The V call is TRBV30, the J call TRBJ1-1; no definite D call. Germline values: CDR1 GTSNPN, CDR2 SVGIG (reference sequence). The CDR3 runs to 14 residues. V was shortened by 6 bases and J by 6 bases, with 20 bases between the two germline ends. CDR3 protein: CACTLLTVLPEAFF. The DNA for the CDR3 is TGTGCCTGTACCCTCCTAACAGTTCTCCCTGAAGCTTTCTTT. Supplemented by reference TRBV30 and TRBJ1-1, the full variable domain reads SQTIHQWPATLVQPVGSPLSLECTVEGTSNPNLYWYRQAAGRGLQLLFYSVGIGQISSEVPQNLSASRPQDRQFILSSKKLLLSDSGFYLCACTLLTVLPEAFFGQGTRLTVV.

This clone was counted only a few times. This chain joins TRBV19 and TRBJ1-3; no clear D gene. Germline V gene lookup returns CDR1 LNHDA and CDR2 SQIVND (reference sequence). Trimming shortened V by 3 bases and J by 0 bases, and 12 bases separated the two germline ends. This CDR3 is 16 amino acids long. Here the CDR3 DNA reads TGTGCCAGTAGTATTCGATTGGAGGGCTCTGGAAACACCATATATTTT. This translates into CASSIRLEGSGNTIYF.

The chain recombines TRBV5-1 with TRBJ2-3, with 8 bases fitting TRBD2. The V segment lost 2 bases and the J segment 4 bases; nucleotides outside the gene matches: 9. This CDR3 comprises 16 residues. Per the germline V gene, CDR1 is SGHRS and CDR2 is YFSETQ. The CDR3 is CASSLTSGPGADTQYF. DNA for the CDR3: TGCGCCAGCAGCTTAACTAGCGGCCCGGGCGCAGATACGCAGTATTTT.

The chain links TRBV6-4 to TRBJ2-2; maybe TRBD2 (6 bases). Trimming stripped 7 bases from V and 4 bases from J, with 16 bases between. There are 15 residues in the CDR3. The germline V gene has CDR1 MRHNA and CDR2 SNTAGT. CDR3 DNA: TGTGCCAGCAACCCCGACGGGGGAGGCACCGGGGAGCTGTTTTTT. Its protein product is CASNPDGGGTGELFF.

The V gene is TRBV29-1, the J gene TRBJ2-1, with a weak D call TRBD2 (5 bases). There are 10 residues in the CDR3. Per germline, CDR1 SQVTM and CDR2 ANQGSEA. Trimming cost V 5 bases and J 7 bases, with 6 bases left between them. The CDR3 sequence is CSVRGNEQFF. CDR3 coding DNA: TGCAGCGTTCGGGGAAATGAGCAGTTCTTC.

The J gene is TRBJ2-5, the V gene TRBV20-1; the D is unclear. CDR1 and CDR2 from the germline V gene are DFQATT and SNEGSKA (reference sequence). The CDR3 spans 11 residues. V was clipped by 5 bases and J by 5 bases, with 9 bases between them. The CDR3 spells CSAQDGETQYF. CDR3 DNA sequence: TGCAGTGCTCAGGATGGGGAGACCCAGTACTTC.

The chain has TRBV7-2 and TRBJ2-5; 9 nucleotides match TRBD2. The CDR3 spans 17 residues. CDR1 is SGHTA, CDR2 FQGNSA, per germline. The ends lost 6 bases at V and 5 bases at J; junction bases unmatched: 16. This CDR3 is CASSLYPGLAGTETQYF. The CDR3, as DNA: TGTGCCAGCAGTCTTTACCCGGGGCTAGCGGGAACGGAGACCCAGTACTTC.

This clone has just a few counts. The chain couples TRBV4-2 to TRBJ1-1; TRBD1 aligns across 8 bases. With V trimmed by 4 bases and J by 3 bases, 7 bases remained unmatched. CDR3 size: 15 residues. Looked up from germline, CDR1 is LGHNA and CDR2 is YNFKEQ. The chain's CDR3 is CASSRNPGQDTEAFF. DNA for the CDR3: TGTGCCAGCAGCCGGAACCCGGGACAGGACACTGAAGCTTTCTTT.

The V gene is TRBV29-1, the J gene TRBJ2-2; the match to TRBD1 covers 10 bases. V was pared by 6 bases and J by 4 bases, with 5 bases of the junction left unmatched. The germline CDR1 and CDR2 sequences are SQVTM and ANQGSEA. This CDR3 comprises 14 residues. DNA for the CDR3: TGCAGCGTCCCCGGGACAGGGGCCACCGGGGAGCTGTTTTTT. Amino acid sequence: CSVPGTGATGELFF.

This rearrangement joins TRBV7-2 to TRBJ1-6; D unresolved. V dropped 8 bases and J dropped 3 bases, with 17 bases sitting between them. The CDR3 contains 16 residues. Germline V gene data show CDR1 as SGHTA and CDR2 as FQGNSA. CDR3 nucleotides: TGTGCCAGCCGGCGTGGGCGCCTGAACTATAATTCACCCCTCCACTTT. Translation: CASRRGRLNYNSPLHF.

The chain has TRBV3-1 (or the pseudogene TRBV3-2) and TRBJ1-1, with 7 bases identical to TRBD1. J gave up 1 base and V 5 bases, and 4 bases lay outside the gene matches. Germline V gene lookup returns CDR1 LGHDT and CDR2 YNNKEL (reference sequence). The CDR3 consists of 14 residues. CDR3: CASSFGDRNTEAFF. In nucleotides, the CDR3 is TGTGCCAGCAGCTTCGGGGACAGGAACACTGAAGCTTTCTTT.

The chain carries TRBV24-1 and TRBJ2-7, with 8 bases lining up with TRBD1. The CDR3 extends over 16 amino acids. After removal of 5 bases from V and 3 bases from J, the junction contained 11 bases not matched to a gene. Germline CDR1 KGHDR, CDR2 SFDVKD. The CDR3 nucleotides are TGTGCCACCAGTGTCCTCTCCGGGACAGGACTCTACGAGCAGTACTTC. Its protein is CATSVLSGTGLYEQYF.

The chain joins TRBV7-8 to TRBJ2-7; 10 bases fit TRBD2. Germline lookup yields CDR1 SGHVS and CDR2 FQNEAQ. The CDR3 is 16 amino acids. V shed 2 bases, J shed 3 bases, and the junction held 7 bases outside the gene matches. The CDR3 is CASSLLSGGALYEQYF. In DNA form, the CDR3 reads TGTGCCAGCAGCTTACTGAGCGGGGGGGCCCTCTACGAGCAGTACTTC.

The chain is built from TRBV11-2 and TRBJ2-2, with D uncertain. The CDR3 spans 14 residues. The germline gives CDR1 SGHAT, CDR2 FQNNGV. Trimming removed 5 bases at V and 1 base at J, with 8 bases between. The CDR3 DNA reads TGTGCCAGCAGCCCCCCGGGGAACACCGGGGAGCTGTTTTTT. Translating it yields CASSPPGNTGELFF.

The chain employs TRBV6-5 and TRBJ1-2; D is perhaps TRBD1 (5 bases). The V end was cut by 2 bases, the J end by 0 bases, with 13 bases between. CDR3 length equals 16 residues. Germline assignment: CDR1 MNHEY and CDR2 SVGAGI. The CDR3 reads CASSYQGGGANYGYTF. CDR3 DNA sequence: TGTGCCAGCAGTTACCAGGGCGGGGGAGCTAACTATGGCTACACCTTC.

This chain connects TRBV5-4 to TRBJ2-2; 8 nucleotides match TRBD1. V dropped 4 bases and J dropped 6; count of bases not matched to a gene: 11. Germline-derived CDR1 and CDR2 are SGHNT and YYREEE (reference sequence). The CDR3 runs 16 residues. The CDR3 DNA follows: TGTGCCAGCAGCAAGATAGGGACAGGAGTCGCCGGGGAGCTGTTTTTT. It is translated as CASSKIGTGVAGELFF.

This clone was seen a single time. The chain employs TRBV29-1 and TRBJ1-2, with D maybe TRBD1 (6 bases). The CDR3 sequence is 12 residues long. With 4 bases removed from V and 4 bases from J, the gap between germline ends came to 10 bases. Germline V gene sequence: CDR1 SQVTM, CDR2 ANQGSEA. CDR3 in DNA: TGCAGCGTTGCGGACAGAATCTATGGCTACACCTTC. Residues: CSVADRIYGYTF.

The chain couples TRBV5-1 to TRBJ2-7; D is unclear. V was shortened by 0 bases and J by 0 bases, with 10 bases between the two germline ends. This CDR3 comprises 15 residues. The germline V gene has CDR1 SGHRS and CDR2 YFSETQ. This CDR3 reads CASSLEPGNSYEQYF. CDR3 DNA sequence: TGCGCCAGCAGCTTGGAACCAGGTAACTCCTACGAGCAGTACTTC.